The source of this T cell receptor beta chain is a study of blood T cell repertoires in COVID-19. Across the study: Acute-phase and convalescent COVID-19 samples originated in the United States, Italy and Spain. Sources were T cells, B-cell-depleted T cells, or PBMCs; the material itself was cDNA or gDNA.

Recruited during active infection, patients (from Seattle) were subsequently followed longitudinally. V lost 3 bases and J 5 bases, leaving 15 bases between the germline ends. The germline V gene encodes CDR1 KGHDR and CDR2 SFDVKD. This CDR3 spans 15 amino acids. As handled by the study authors: Counts of nucleated cells, estimated from reference gene primer amplification, were obtained. Some clones are missing from TCRdb's copy, which holds only in-frame ones; the method was immunoSEQ multiplex PCR. The V and J calls and clone size were taken over from that table, and D and trimming were inferred from the DNA. Of nearly 300,000 clones in the sample, around 85% were seen once.

This clonotype originated in a human donor with COVID-19, enrolled during active disease. The donor label of this sample is uncertain. The chain combines TRBV24-1 with TRBJ1-1, with D possibly being TRBD1 (5 bases). The source material was peripheral blood. Here the CDR3 DNA reads TGTGCCACCAGTGATATACAGGTAGTTCGGACTGAAGCTTTCTTT. Translated, it gives CATSDIQVVRTEAFF.